One T cell receptor (beta chain) is described in this entry. Its matching antigen is unknown. Amplification of TCR beta CDR3 regions was performed using RNA transcripts as template. A set of HTBI primers served as the primers for a first-round RT-PCR of the TCR CDR3. One entry per CDR3 protein results from TCRdb running MiXCR on the multiplex PCR reads. This sample carries roughly 500,000 distinct CDR3 sequences, 22% of them seen once, and the ten largest clones take around 54%. The entry originates in a study of T cells in Graves' hyperthyroidism and ophthalmopathy. The V segment lost 7 bases and the J segment 3 bases; nucleotides outside the gene matches: 12. Germline V gene data show CDR1 as SGHDT and CDR2 as YYEEEE. This CDR3 spans 15 amino acids. Investigators excluded patients with uncontrolled infection, other autoimmune disease, pregnancy or lactation. Study-level points and caveats: Ophthalmopathy was identified by the model a median approximately 6.4 months ahead of onset. Most thyroid clonotypes expanded above 0.001 were also detected in blood.

The material sequenced was blood. The sequence was obtained from a woman aged 70-85 years with Graves' ophthalmopathy. The genes are TRBV5-6 and TRBJ2-7, with 8 bases that match TRBD1. CDR3 region: CASAASDRAVYEQYF. As DNA, the CDR3 is TGTGCCAGCGCCGCCTCGGACAGGGCGGTCTACGAGCAGTACTTC.